The 22 T cell receptor beta chains below come from one sample, sequenced in a study of graft-versus-host responses after intestinal transplantation. No cognate antigen is known for these TCRs. Here immunoSEQ multiplex PCR was the method, and the copy in TCRdb shows in-frame clones only, minus some. The data contain about 39,000 clones, 90% to 95% of them seen just once; the ten biggest clones take up around 0.22%. Source: unstimulated CD8+ T cells sorted from spleen or lymph node cells, taken before transplant. The receptor source for this set is a human donor who was the organ donor for an intestinal transplant.

The chain combines TRBV29-1 with TRBJ1-1; TRBD1 might be the D (6 bases). The CDR3 has 16 amino acids. CDR1 SQVTM and CDR2 ANQGSEA come from the germline V gene. Trimming pared 5 bases from V and 4 bases from J, leaving 23 bases between. The CDR3 here is CSVSNVAGAGATEAFF. CDR3 bases: TGCAGCGTTTCCAATGTTGCGGGGGCGGGTGCCACTGAAGCTTTCTTT.

A remark on this clone: Other DNA sequences from this sample encode an identical CDR3 as well. CDR3 sequence reads: CASSVGLASTDTQYF. The CDR3 DNA is TGTGCCAGCAGCGTAGGACTAGCTAGCACAGATACGCAGTATTTT. The J gene is TRBJ2-3, the V gene TRBV9; 7 positions agree with TRBD2. Trimming took 0 bases from V and 0 from J; bases not matched to a gene: 1. The CDR3 contains 15 residues. Germline-derived CDR1 and CDR2 are SGDLS and YYNGEE.

DNA of the CDR3: TGTGCCAGCAGCTTAGAGACAGATGACGAGCAGTACTTC. Amino acid sequence: CASSLETDDEQYF. The gene calls are TRBV13 and TRBJ2-7; maybe TRBD1 (5 bases). The CDR3 is 13 residues long. V was cut by 1 base and J by 5 bases, with 9 bases left in between. Looked up from germline, CDR1 is PRHDT and CDR2 is FYEKMQ (reference sequence).

The chain employs TRBV9 and TRBJ2-5, with TRBD2 matching over 10 bases. V lost 6 bases, J lost 7 bases, and 9 bases stayed unmatched. Germline V gene data show CDR1 as SGDLS and CDR2 as YYNGEE. The CDR3 runs 14 residues. The CDR3: CASNPSGGTGTQYF. CDR3 nucleotide sequence: TGTGCCAGCAATCCTAGCGGGGGAACGGGGACCCAGTACTTC. Looking up the rest from reference TRBV9 and TRBJ2-5 gives the full variable domain: DSGVTQTPKHLITATGQRVTLRCSPRSGDLSVYWYQQSLDQGLQFLIQYYNGEERAKGNILERFSAQQFPDLHSELNLSSLELGDSALYFCASNPSGGTGTQYFGPGTRLLVL.

The V gene is TRBV29-1, the J gene TRBJ1-1; 7 nucleotides match TRBD1. Looked up from germline, CDR1 is SQVTM and CDR2 is ANQGSEA. The CDR3 sequence is 13 residues long. Trimming cost V 2 bases and J 4 bases; bases outside gene matches: 4. DNA for the CDR3: TGCAGCGTTGAAACCGCAGGGGGCACTGAAGCTTTCTTT. Its translation: CSVETAGGTEAFF.

V and J are TRBV2 and TRBJ2-1; no reliable D call. The CDR3 contains 13 residues. V lost 3 bases to trimming and J lost 0 bases, with 3 bases between them. Germline V CDR1 and CDR2: SNHLY, FYNNEI. The CDR3 DNA reads TGTGCCAGCAGTGATCTCTCCTACAATGAGCAGTTCTTC. It yields the protein CASSDLSYNEQFF.

The chain links TRBV5-5 to TRBJ2-7, with 9 bases identical to TRBD1. The CDR3 is 14 amino acids. Losses at the gene ends were 4 bases for V and 2 bases for J; bases not matched to a gene: 4. Germline values: CDR1 SGHKS, CDR2 YYEKEE (reference sequence). Here the CDR3 reads CASSAWTGAYEQYF. The CDR3 DNA reads as TGTGCCAGCAGCGCCTGGACAGGGGCCTACGAGCAGTACTTC.

J is TRBJ2-7 and V is TRBV4-3, with 9 bases identical to TRBD1. CDR1 is LGHNA, CDR2 YSLEER, per germline. V was clipped by 4 bases and J by 5 bases; unmatched bases: 6. The length of the CDR3 is 14 residues. The CDR3: CASSLGQGIDEQYF. DNA for the CDR3: TGCGCCAGCAGCCTTGGACAGGGGATCGACGAGCAGTACTTC.

V and J are TRBV27 and TRBJ2-1; 8 positions agree with TRBD2. This CDR3 comprises 18 residues. The germline gives CDR1 MNHEY, CDR2 SMNVEV (reference sequence). The junction had 10 bases not matched to a gene; V was cut back by 3 bases and J by 0 bases. The CDR3 nucleotides are TGTGCCAGCAGTTTGAAGGTGATAGCGGGGAGCTCCTACAATGAGCAGTTCTTC. Translation gives CASSLKVIAGSSYNEQFF.

The chain has TRBV10-3 and TRBJ1-4; D gene uncertain. The germline V gene has CDR1 ENHRY and CDR2 SYGVKD. The ends were cut back, 3 bases at V and 8 bases at J, with 10 bases in the middle. The CDR3 runs to 13 residues. The CDR3 region has the DNA TGTGCCATCAGTGAATCGGCGGGGGAAAAACTGTTTTTT. This sequence encodes CAISESAGEKLFF.

J is TRBJ2-5 and V is TRBV13; no definite D call. V gave up 0 bases and J gave up 7 bases, with 9 bases separating them. Per germline, CDR1 PRHDT and CDR2 FYEKMQ (reference sequence). The length of the CDR3 is 13 residues. This chain's CDR3 is CASSLGRVGTQYF. The CDR3 DNA follows: TGTGCCAGCAGCTTAGGTAGAGTTGGGACCCAGTACTTC.

For the CDR3, the DNA is TGTGCCAGCGGGGGATTAGCGGACCCTTCGGAGAATGAGCAGTTCTTC. This codes for CASGGLADPSENEQFF. This chain uses TRBV11-2 with TRBJ2-1, with a tentative D call TRBD2 (6 bases). Germline V gives CDR1 SGHAT, CDR2 FQNNGV. CDR3 length equals 16 residues. V was cut by 8 bases and J by 7 bases, with 24 bases left in between.

In this sample, this clone turned up once. This chain uses TRBV9 with TRBJ2-6; D gene ambiguous. Per the germline V gene, CDR1 is SGDLS and CDR2 is YYNGEE. Trimming took 4 bases from V and 1 from J, leaving 9 bases between them. The CDR3 spans 15 residues. The CDR3 DNA reads as TGTGCCAGCAGCCCACAGATATCTGGGGCCAACGTCCTGACTTTC. It is translated as CASSPQISGANVLTF.

The V and J genes are TRBV4-3 and TRBJ2-5; D not certain. V dropped 0 bases and J dropped 3 bases, with 5 bases sitting between them. The CDR3 covers 13 residues. CDR1 is LGHNA and CDR2 is YSLEER in the germline V gene. The CDR3 nucleotides are TGCGCCAGCAGCCAAGATACGGAAGAGACCCAGTACTTC. Protein product: CASSQDTEETQYF.

The V and J genes are TRBV20-1 and TRBJ2-7; D is perhaps TRBD2 (5 bases). This CDR3 is 10 amino acids long. V gave up 6 bases and J gave up 5 bases, with 8 bases separating them. The germline gives CDR1 DFQATT, CDR2 SNEGSKA (reference sequence). CDR3 DNA: TGCAGTGCCGGAGGCCACGAGCAGTACTTC. This codes for CSAGGHEQYF.

This clone was counted once. V is TRBV5-6 and J is TRBJ2-7; 8 nucleotides match TRBD1. J was trimmed by 1 base and V by 0 bases; bases with no gene match: 6. CDR1 and CDR2 from the germline V gene are SGHDT and YYEEEE. The CDR3 is 16 amino acids. This CDR3 is CASSLARRGPSYEQYF. CDR3 nucleotides: TGTGCCAGCAGCTTGGCCCGCAGGGGGCCTTCCTACGAGCAGTACTTC.

V gene TRBV21-1 combines with J gene TRBJ1-2; the D call of TRBD1 is as the table states it, not checked on the DNA. TRBV21-1 has pseudogene status. The CDR3 extends over 14 amino acids. For the CDR3, the DNA is TGTGCCAGCAGCAAACAGGGGGCTAACTATGGCTACACCTTC. It yields the protein CASSKQGANYGYTF.

The chain joins TRBV7-9 to TRBJ2-1, with D tentatively TRBD2 (6 bases). The ends were cut back, 4 bases at V and 5 bases at J, with 15 bases in the middle. Looked up from germline, CDR1 is SEHNR and CDR2 is FQNEAQ (reference sequence). The CDR3 has 15 amino acids. The CDR3 loop is CASSWEEAGHNEQFF. The CDR3 nucleotides read TGTGCCAGCAGCTGGGAAGAGGCGGGACACAATGAGCAGTTCTTC.

V and J are TRBV14 and TRBJ2-7; no clear D gene. Germline V lookup: CDR1 SGHDN, CDR2 FVKESK. The CDR3 is 14 amino acids. Between the trimmed V and J ends, which lost 4 bases and 0 bases, there was a span of 10 bases. The CDR3 region is CASSLHLSSYEQYF. In DNA, the CDR3 is TGTGCCAGCAGCCTACACCTCAGCTCCTACGAGCAGTACTTC.

This clone was found once. V is TRBV5-4 and J is TRBJ1-1; D unresolved. This CDR3 is 12 amino acids long. Trimming pared 3 bases from V and 6 bases from J, leaving 9 bases between. Per germline, CDR1 SGHNT and CDR2 YYREEE (reference sequence). The CDR3 reads CASSSGVSEAFF. CDR3 nucleotide sequence: TGTGCCAGCAGCTCCGGGGTTTCTGAAGCTTTCTTT.

A few counts support this clone. V and J are TRBV2 and TRBJ2-1; D not resolved. Trimming left V 3 bases short and J 3 bases short, with 9 bases between. This CDR3 has 14 amino acids. Germline CDR1 SNHLY, CDR2 FYNNEI. CDR3: CASSESPDYNEQFF. The CDR3 DNA sequence: TGTGCCAGCAGTGAGTCACCGGACTACAATGAGCAGTTCTTC. Using reference TRBV2 and TRBJ2-1 for the parts outside the CDR3, the full variable domain is EPEVTQTPSHQVTQMGQEVILRCVPISNHLYFYWYRQILGQKVEFLVSFYNNEISEKSEIFDDQFSVERPDGSNFTLKIRSTKLEDSAMYFCASSESPDYNEQFFGPGTRLTVL.

The chain has TRBV10-3 and TRBJ1-1; the match to TRBD1 covers 8 bases. Germline CDR1 ENHRY, CDR2 SYGVKD. The CDR3 consists of 16 residues. V was pared by 0 bases and J by 1 base, with 4 bases of the junction left unmatched. The CDR3 spells CAISESTGAGNTEAFF. The CDR3 DNA reads as TGTGCCATCAGTGAGTCGACAGGGGCGGGGAACACTGAAGCTTTCTTT.